This entry concerns a single TCR beta chain. The authors ran a second PCR of about 7 to 12 cycles using a sample-barcoded 5' primer and a J-beta primer mix. The template-switch adaptor was a 5' adaptor with 12 random nucleotides. It tagged each cDNA molecule. TCRdb used MiXCR to reprocess the 5' RACE reads, holding one entry per CDR3 protein. The repertoire holds fewer than 800,000 distinct CDR3 sequences, over 45% seen once, with under 35% in the top ten. The germline V and J ends were trimmed by 3 bases and 4 bases, with 11 bases remaining between them. This CDR3 region has 14 residues. Germline-derived CDR1 and CDR2 are MDHEN and SYDVKM. The sample originates from a study of blood T cells in healthy people across ages.

This receptor was identified in a woman aged 55 to 70 in good health. Sequencing was done on a sample of blood. The rearrangement links TRBV28 to TRBJ2-3; D is ambiguous. CDR3 residues: CASSFPDGPDTQYF. CDR3 sequence (DNA): TGTGCCAGCAGTTTCCCGGACGGCCCAGATACGCAGTATTTT.